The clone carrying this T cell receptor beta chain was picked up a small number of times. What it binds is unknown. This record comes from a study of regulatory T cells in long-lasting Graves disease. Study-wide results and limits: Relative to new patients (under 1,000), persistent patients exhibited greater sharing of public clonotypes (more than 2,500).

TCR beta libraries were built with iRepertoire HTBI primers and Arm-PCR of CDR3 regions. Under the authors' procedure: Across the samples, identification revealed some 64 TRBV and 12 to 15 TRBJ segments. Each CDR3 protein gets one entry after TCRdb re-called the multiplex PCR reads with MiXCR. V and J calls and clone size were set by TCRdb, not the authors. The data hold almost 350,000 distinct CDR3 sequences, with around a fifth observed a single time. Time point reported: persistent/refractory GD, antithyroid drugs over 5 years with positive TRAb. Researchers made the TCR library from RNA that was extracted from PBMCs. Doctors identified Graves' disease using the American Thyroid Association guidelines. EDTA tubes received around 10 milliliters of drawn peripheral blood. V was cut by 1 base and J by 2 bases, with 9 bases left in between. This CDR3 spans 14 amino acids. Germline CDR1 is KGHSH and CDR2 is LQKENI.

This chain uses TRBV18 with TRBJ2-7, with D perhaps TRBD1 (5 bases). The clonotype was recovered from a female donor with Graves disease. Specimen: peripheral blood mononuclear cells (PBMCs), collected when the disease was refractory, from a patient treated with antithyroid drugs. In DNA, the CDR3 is TGTGCCAGCTCACCACTGGACAACACCTACGAGCAGTACTTC. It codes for CASSPLDNTYEQYF.